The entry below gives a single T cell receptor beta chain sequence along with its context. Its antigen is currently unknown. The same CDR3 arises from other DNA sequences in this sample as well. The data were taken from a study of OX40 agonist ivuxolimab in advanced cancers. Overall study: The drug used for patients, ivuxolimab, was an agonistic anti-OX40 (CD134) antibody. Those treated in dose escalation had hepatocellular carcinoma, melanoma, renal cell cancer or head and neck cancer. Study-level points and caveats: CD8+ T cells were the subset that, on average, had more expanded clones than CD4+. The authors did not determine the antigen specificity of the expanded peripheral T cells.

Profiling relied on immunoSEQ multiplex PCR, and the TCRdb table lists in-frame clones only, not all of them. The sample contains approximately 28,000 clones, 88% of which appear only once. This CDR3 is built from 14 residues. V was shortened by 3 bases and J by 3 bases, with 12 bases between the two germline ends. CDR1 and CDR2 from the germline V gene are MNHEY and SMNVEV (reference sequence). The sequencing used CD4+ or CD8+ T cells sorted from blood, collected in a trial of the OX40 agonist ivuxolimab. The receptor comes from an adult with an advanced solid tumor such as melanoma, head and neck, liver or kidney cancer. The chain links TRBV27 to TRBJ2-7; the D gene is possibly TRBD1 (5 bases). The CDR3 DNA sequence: TGTGCCAGCAGTTTCGGGCAGGGCCTCTACGAGCAGTACTTC. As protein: CASSFGQGLYEQYF.